This T cell receptor (beta chain) emerged from a study of shared clonotypes between healthy human individuals. Study outcomes and limitations: Clonotype sharing among donors likely depends on sequencing depth.

This CDR3 is built from 19 residues. With V trimmed by 5 bases and J by 4 bases, 18 bases remained unmatched. Per the germline V gene, CDR1 is MNHEY and CDR2 is SMNVEV (reference sequence). Donors were healthy HIV-negative adults without recent acute infections or vaccinations. A CD45RA-negative memory subset and a CD45RA+ naive subset were separated from the CD4+ cells. As for this clone: The antigen remains undetermined.

Deep level was the assay's run setting. Produced via immunoSEQ multiplex PCR; TCRdb's table is partial and in-frame only. The sample yields approximately 2.5 million clones, 93% seen once. Sequenced material: naive CD4+ T cells from PBMCs. Subset here: CD45RA+ positively selected. This chain uses TRBV27 with TRBJ2-7; 12 bases line up with TRBD1. This TCR was recovered from a man younger than 35 in good health. Some clones in this sample may be carry-over from other donors' samples. The CDR3 region has the DNA TGTGCCAGCAGTGGCCGGGACAGGGGGCGCGTCCTAGCCGGGTACGAGCAGTACTTC. Amino acid sequence: CASSGRDRGRVLAGYEQYF.